These T cell receptor beta chains were read from a single sample in a study of lymphopenia after photon versus proton radiotherapy. TCRdb's table, derived via immunoSEQ multiplex PCR, lists solely in-frame clones and lacks some. The data show around 160,000 clones, 70% to 90% seen once. The sequencing used peripheral blood, collected from a patient treated with photon-based radiotherapy. Receptors originate from a man aged 50-60 years with gastric cancer. CDR3s include the opening cysteine and the closing phenylalanine or tryptophan. Fields, in order: clone size, V gene, D gene, J gene, CDR3 DNA, CDR3 protein. A D gene is named only where the DNA matches it firmly. The size entry is marked missing in some rows and otherwise reads once, few, many or a size class.

size: .; V: TRBV5-1; D: .; J: TRBJ2-6; DNA: TGCGCCAGCAGCTTGGGGGACGCCGCTGGGGCCAACGTCCTGACTTTC; CDR3: CASSLGDAAGANVLTF
size: once; V: TRBV27; D: .; J: TRBJ2-7; DNA: TGTGCCAGCAGTTCTGGGGGAGGGGGCTCCTACGAGCAGTACTTC; CDR3: CASSSGGGGSYEQYF
size: .; V: TRBV5-6; D: TRBD1; J: TRBJ1-2; DNA: TGTGCCAGCAGCTTGGCAGGGGGCATGGGTGGCTACACCTTC; CDR3: CASSLAGGMGGYTF
size: .; V: TRBV7-3; D: TRBD2; J: TRBJ2-3; DNA: TGTGCCAGCAGCTTAGTAGGACTAGCGGGAGCCTCAGATACGCAGTATTTT; CDR3: CASSLVGLAGASDTQYF
size: .; V: TRBV9; D: TRBD1; J: TRBJ1-1; DNA: TGTGCCAGCATGGGACAGGCCAACACTGAAGCTTTCTTT; CDR3: CASMGQANTEAFF
size: .; V: TRBV7-8; D: .; J: TRBJ2-7; DNA: TGTGCCAGCAGCTTAATAAAGGGGAGGACGGGTCCCTTCGAGCAGTACTTC; CDR3: CASSLIKGRTGPFEQYF
size: .; V: TRBV28; D: .; J: TRBJ2-7; DNA: TGTGCCAGCAGTTCTCAGGGCCGGGCTTCCTACGAGCAGTACTTC; CDR3: CASSSQGRASYEQYF
size: .; V: TRBV29-1; D: TRBD1; J: TRBJ2-5; DNA: TGCAGCGTTCGACAGGGGGCTAGGTTGGAGACCCAGTACTTC; CDR3: CSVRQGARLETQYF
size: .; V: TRBV5-1; D: .; J: TRBJ2-7; DNA: TGCGCCAGCCGCAGGGTCGGTGACGAGCAGTACTTC; CDR3: CASRRVGDEQYF
size: .; V: TRBV5-4; D: .; J: TRBJ1-5; DNA: TGTGCCAGCAGCTTGGCTTTGACAGCCCTTAGCAATCAGCCCCAGCATTTT; CDR3: CASSLALTALSNQPQHF
size: few; V: TRBV12-5; D: .; J: TRBJ1-2; DNA: TGTGCTAGTGGTTTGGTACTCCCGGACGGTGGTAACTATGGCTACACCTTC; CDR3: CASGLVLPDGGNYGYTF
size: .; V: TRBV5-8; D: .; J: TRBJ2-3; DNA: TGTGCCAGCAGCCCTACTCCGCAGCAGTATTTT; CDR3: CASSPTPQQYF
size: .; V: TRBV18; D: .; J: TRBJ2-5; DNA: TGTGCCAGCTCGACTACCCTACCGGGACGTGGGACCCAGTACTTC; CDR3: CASSTTLPGRGTQYF
size: once; V: TRBV7-2; D: .; J: TRBJ2-3; DNA: TGTGCCAGCAGCTCAGACTTACTTAGCACAGATACGCAGTATTTT; CDR3: CASSSDLLSTDTQYF
size: .; V: TRBV7-9; D: .; J: TRBJ1-2; DNA: TGTGCCAGCAGCTTAGGAGCGGCAGGCCTTCCCTATGGCTACACCTTC; CDR3: CASSLGAAGLPYGYTF
size: .; V: TRBV30; D: .; J: TRBJ2-1; DNA: TGTGCCTGGAGTGCCGGGATCGGCTACAATGAGCAGTTCTTC; CDR3: CAWSAGIGYNEQFF
size: once; V: TRBV5-4; D: .; J: TRBJ1-2; DNA: TGTGCCAGCAGCTTGACTTTCCAGGGGAGTTATGGCTACACCTTC; CDR3: CASSLTFQGSYGYTF
size: .; V: TRBV30; D: .; J: TRBJ1-2; DNA: TGTGCCTGGAGTGACGGTCTACGGAGAGATTATGGCTACACCTTC; CDR3: CAWSDGLRRDYGYTF
size: .; V: TRBV27; D: TRBD1; J: TRBJ2-7; DNA: TGTGCCAGCAGTTCGACAGGGCTTGCCTACGAGCAGTACTTC; CDR3: CASSSTGLAYEQYF
size: few; V: TRBV27; D: .; J: TRBJ1-5; DNA: TGTGCCAGCGGTCCGGCAGGTGGTAGCAATCAGCCCCAGCATTTT; CDR3: CASGPAGGSNQPQHF
size: once; V: TRBV7-9; D: TRBD2; J: TRBJ2-4; DNA: TGTGCCAGCAGCCTAACTAGCGGGAGCGCCTCGGGCATTCAGTACTTC; CDR3: CASSLTSGSASGIQYF
size: .; V: TRBV7-3; D: TRBD1; J: TRBJ2-7; DNA: TGTGCCAGCAGCGTTTACAGGGGGCGCGGCTACCCCATGGTCGTCCGCTACGAGCAGTACTTC; CDR3: CASSVYRGRGYPMVVRYEQYF
size: .; V: TRBV6-6; D: .; J: TRBJ2-7; DNA: TGTGCCAGCAGTTACTTGGGTCCTCCCTACGAGCAGTACTTC; CDR3: CASSYLGPPYEQYF
size: once; V: TRBV12-5; D: TRBD1; J: TRBJ2-2; DNA: TGTGCTAGTGGTTTGACCCAGGGGGTTGCTCCCGGGGAGCTGTTTTTT; CDR3: CASGLTQGVAPGELFF
size: .; V: TRBV5-1; D: .; J: TRBJ1-1; DNA: TGCGCCAGCAGCTTGGGGCCCGGCACTGAAGCTTTCTTT; CDR3: CASSLGPGTEAFF
size: .; V: TRBV20-1; D: .; J: TRBJ2-1; DNA: TGCAGTGCTAGCCCAGGGATTGAGCAGTTCTTC; CDR3: CSASPGIEQFF
size: .; V: TRBV10-3; D: .; J: TRBJ2-3; DNA: TGTGCCATCAGCACAGGTATCACAGATACGCAGTATTTT; CDR3: CAISTGITDTQYF
size: .; V: TRBV27; D: .; J: TRBJ2-2; DNA: TGTGCCAGCAGCCCCTGGGAAGATAGCGCCAACACCGGGGAGCTGTTTTTT; CDR3: CASSPWEDSANTGELFF
size: .; V: TRBV7-2; D: TRBD1; J: TRBJ2-2; DNA: TGTGCCAGCAGCAAGTGGACAGGGAACACCGGGGAGCTGTTTTTT; CDR3: CASSKWTGNTGELFF
size: .; V: TRBV6-1; D: TRBD1; J: TRBJ1-2; DNA: TGTGCCAGCAGTGAAGCCCGGACAGGACCCGGGATATATGGCTACACCTTC; CDR3: CASSEARTGPGIYGYTF
size: .; V: TRBV4-2; D: TRBD2; J: TRBJ2-1; DNA: TGTGCCAGCAGCCAACTGACTAGCGGAGCTTACAATGAGCAGTTCTTC; CDR3: CASSQLTSGAYNEQFF
size: .; V: TRBV28; D: .; J: TRBJ2-2; DNA: TGTGCCAGCAGGAAGCGGGTCCCCGGGGAGCTGTTTTTT; CDR3: CASRKRVPGELFF
size: few; V: TRBV6-1; D: TRBD1; J: TRBJ1-5; DNA: TGTGCCAGCAGGGACAGGCAGAGGGGAGATCAGCCCCAGCATTTT; CDR3: CASRDRQRGDQPQHF
size: .; V: TRBV5-1; D: .; J: TRBJ2-5; DNA: TGCGCCAGCAGCTTGGAAGGAGGCCAGGAGACCCAGTACTTC; CDR3: CASSLEGGQETQYF
size: .; V: TRBV10-3; D: .; J: TRBJ1-5; DNA: TGTGCCATCAAGGACAGTGTCAATCAGCCCCAGCATTTT; CDR3: CAIKDSVNQPQHF
size: .; V: TRBV5-6; D: .; J: TRBJ1-2; DNA: TGTGCCAGCAGCTTGGCGGGGAGCACTAACTATGGCTACACCTTC; CDR3: CASSLAGSTNYGYTF
size: .; V: TRBV5-4; D: .; J: TRBJ2-5; DNA: TGTGCCAGCAGCTTACGGGGACAAGAGACCCAGTACTTC; CDR3: CASSLRGQETQYF
size: .; V: TRBV10-1; D: .; J: TRBJ1-4; DNA: TGCGCCAGCAGTGAGTCAACGCCTGCAACTAATGAAAAACTGTTTTTT; CDR3: CASSESTPATNEKLFF
size: .; V: TRBV7-9; D: .; J: TRBJ2-3; DNA: TGTGCCAGCAGCTTTAGCGGAGCCACAGATACGCAGTATTTT; CDR3: CASSFSGATDTQYF
size: .; V: TRBV7-2; D: TRBD2; J: TRBJ2-1; DNA: TGTGCCAGCAGCCCCGGGGTAGCGGGAGGTAATGAGCAGTTCTTC; CDR3: CASSPGVAGGNEQFF
size: .; V: TRBV7-2; D: TRBD1; J: TRBJ1-1; DNA: TGTGCCAGCAGCCTACAGGGGGGCACTGAAGCTTTCTTT; CDR3: CASSLQGGTEAFF
size: .; V: TRBV15; D: TRBD2; J: TRBJ2-1; DNA: TGTGCCACCAGCAGAGAGGAGGCTAGCGGTTCCTACAATGAGCAGTTCTTC; CDR3: CATSREEASGSYNEQFF
size: .; V: TRBV7-2; D: .; J: TRBJ1-3; DNA: TGTGCCAGCAGCTTAGTAGGGGACGGAAACACCATATATTTT; CDR3: CASSLVGDGNTIYF
size: .; V: TRBV20-1; D: .; J: TRBJ1-1; DNA: TGCAGTGCGTCAAGGAACACTGAAGCTTTCTTT; CDR3: CSASRNTEAFF
size: .; V: TRBV7-9; D: .; J: TRBJ1-5; DNA: TGTGCCAGCAGCTTAGATCGAGGGGATCAGCCCCAGCATTTT; CDR3: CASSLDRGDQPQHF
size: .; V: TRBV7-2; D: .; J: TRBJ1-1; DNA: TGTGCCAGCAGCTTAGTCGAGAGTCCCGGGGGGTCTGAAGCTTTCTTT; CDR3: CASSLVESPGGSEAFF